The present T cell receptor beta chain was sequenced within a study of CXCR3-negative and CXCR3-positive naive CD8 T cells. Study-wide findings and caveats: Naive subsets expressed similar surface CD5; TRB CDR3 features served to infer TCR strength. The study found comparably high diversity in both naive subsets and much lower diversity in memory CD8+ cells. Naive CXCR3-positive and CXCR3-negative cells shared similar TRBV-TRBJ usage, unlike memory cells.

This CDR3 contains 16 residues. Per the germline V gene, CDR1 is DFQATT and CDR2 is SNEGSKA (reference sequence). cDNA libraries for TRB were generated by 5' RACE incorporating UMI labels. TCRdb derives one entry per CDR3 protein from the 5' RACE reads, leaving out DNA. The sample has tens of thousands of distinct CDR3 sequences. To note about this clonotype: The target antigen is unknown.

The rearrangement links TRBV20-1 to TRBJ2-1. Material: memory CD8+ T cells from blood. This clonotype originated in a human donor in good health. Some clones in this sample may be carry-over from other donors' samples. CDR3 region: CSARPLRLTDYNEQFF.